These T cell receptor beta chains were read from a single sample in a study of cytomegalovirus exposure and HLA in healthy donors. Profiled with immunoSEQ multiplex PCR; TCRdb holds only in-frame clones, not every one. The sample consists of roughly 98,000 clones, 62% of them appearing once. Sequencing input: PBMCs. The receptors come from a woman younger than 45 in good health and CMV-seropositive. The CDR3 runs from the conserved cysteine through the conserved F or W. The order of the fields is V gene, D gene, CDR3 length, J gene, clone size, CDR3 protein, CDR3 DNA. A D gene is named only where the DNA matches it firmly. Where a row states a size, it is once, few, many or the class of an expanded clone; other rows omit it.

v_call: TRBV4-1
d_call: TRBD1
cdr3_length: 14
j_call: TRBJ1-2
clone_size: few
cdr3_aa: CASSPGQVDYGYTF
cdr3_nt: TGCGCCAGCAGCCCCGGACAGGTGGACTATGGCTACACCTTC

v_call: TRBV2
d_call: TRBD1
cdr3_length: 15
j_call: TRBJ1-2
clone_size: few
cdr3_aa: CASSEAIMGTGGYTF
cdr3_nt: TGTGCCAGCAGTGAAGCGATTATGGGGACAGGCGGCTACACCTTC

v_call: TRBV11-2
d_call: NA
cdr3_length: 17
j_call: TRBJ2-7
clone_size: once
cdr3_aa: CASSLNRVTVGPYEQYF
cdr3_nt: TGTGCCAGCAGCTTAAATCGGGTGACGGTGGGTCCCTACGAGCAGTACTTC

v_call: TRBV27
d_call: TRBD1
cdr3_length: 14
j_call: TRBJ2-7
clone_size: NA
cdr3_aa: CASKRTGGVYEQYF
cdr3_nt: TGTGCCAGCAAAAGGACAGGGGGAGTCTACGAGCAGTACTTC

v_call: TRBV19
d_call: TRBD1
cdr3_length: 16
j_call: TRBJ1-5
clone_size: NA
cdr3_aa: CASSWGTGRSNQPQHF
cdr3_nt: TGTGCCAGTAGTTGGGGGACAGGGCGAAGCAATCAGCCCCAGCATTTT

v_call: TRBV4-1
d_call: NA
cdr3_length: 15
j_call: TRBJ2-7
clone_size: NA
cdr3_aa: CASSQTPGGNYEQYF
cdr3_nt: TGCGCCAGCAGCCAAACACCGGGCGGGAATTACGAGCAGTACTTC

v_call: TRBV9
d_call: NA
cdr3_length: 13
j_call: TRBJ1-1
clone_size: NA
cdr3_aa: CASSPRVDTEAFF
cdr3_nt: TGTGCCAGCAGCCCGCGGGTGGACACTGAAGCTTTCTTT

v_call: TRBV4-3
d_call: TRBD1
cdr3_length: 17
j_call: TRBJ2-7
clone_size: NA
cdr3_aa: CTSSRDSQGTPPYEQYF
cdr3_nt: TGCACCAGCAGCCGAGATTCACAGGGGACGCCCCCCTACGAGCAGTACTTC

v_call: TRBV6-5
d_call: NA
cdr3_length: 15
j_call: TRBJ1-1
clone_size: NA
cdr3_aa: CASSYFGGENTEAFF
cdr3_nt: TGTGCCAGCAGTTACTTTGGGGGGGAGAACACTGAAGCTTTCTTT

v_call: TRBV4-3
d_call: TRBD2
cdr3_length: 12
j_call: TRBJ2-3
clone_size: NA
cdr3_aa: CASSPTSGTQYF
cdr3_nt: TGCGCCAGCAGCCCGACTAGCGGGACGCAGTATTTT

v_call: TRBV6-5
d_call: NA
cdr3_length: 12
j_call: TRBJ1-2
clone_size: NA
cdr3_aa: CASSMDGGSYTF
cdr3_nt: TGTGCCAGCAGTATGGACGGCGGGAGCTACACCTTC

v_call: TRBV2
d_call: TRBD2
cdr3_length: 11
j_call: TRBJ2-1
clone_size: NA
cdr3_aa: CASQAGNEQFF
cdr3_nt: TGTGCCAGCCAAGCGGGGAATGAGCAGTTCTTC

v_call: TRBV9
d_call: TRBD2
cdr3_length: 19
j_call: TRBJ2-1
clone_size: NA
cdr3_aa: CASSVGGGSGGGRYNEQFF
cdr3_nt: TGTGCCAGCAGCGTAGGGGGTGGTAGCGGGGGGGGGAGGTACAATGAGCAGTTCTTC

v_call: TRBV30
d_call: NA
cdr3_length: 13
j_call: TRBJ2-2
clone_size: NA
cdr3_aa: CAWSWSGTGELFF
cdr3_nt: TGTGCCTGGAGTTGGTCAGGTACCGGGGAGCTGTTTTTT

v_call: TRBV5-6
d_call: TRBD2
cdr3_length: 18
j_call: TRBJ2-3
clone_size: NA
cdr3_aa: CASSLEMVAGGSGDTQYF
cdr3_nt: TGTGCCAGCAGCTTGGAGATGGTAGCGGGGGGGTCGGGAGATACGCAGTATTTT

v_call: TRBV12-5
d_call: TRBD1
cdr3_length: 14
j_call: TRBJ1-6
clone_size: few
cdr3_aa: CASGKGQNNSPLHF
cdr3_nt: TGTGCTAGTGGCAAGGGACAGAATAATTCACCCCTCCACTTT

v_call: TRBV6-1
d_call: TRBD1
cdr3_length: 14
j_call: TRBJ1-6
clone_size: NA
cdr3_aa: CASSQDRQNSPLHF
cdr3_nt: TGTGCCAGCAGTCAGGACAGGCAAAATTCACCCCTCCACTTT

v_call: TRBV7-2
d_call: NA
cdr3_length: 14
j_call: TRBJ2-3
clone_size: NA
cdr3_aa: CASSLVGPTDTQYF
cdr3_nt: TGTGCCAGCAGCTTAGTGGGGCCCACAGATACGCAGTATTTT

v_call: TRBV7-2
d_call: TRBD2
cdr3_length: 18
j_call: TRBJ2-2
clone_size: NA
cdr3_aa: CASSPPGLAGLFTGELFF
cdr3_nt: TGTGCCAGCAGCCCACCGGGACTAGCGGGGTTATTCACCGGGGAGCTGTTTTTT

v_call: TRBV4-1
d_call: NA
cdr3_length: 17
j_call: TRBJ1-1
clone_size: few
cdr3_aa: CASSLRIPGHLNTEAFF
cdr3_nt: TGCGCCAGCAGCCTGAGGATCCCGGGACACTTGAACACTGAAGCTTTCTTT

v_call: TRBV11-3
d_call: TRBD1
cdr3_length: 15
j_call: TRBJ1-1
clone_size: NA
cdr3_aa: CASSLSGQGGTEAFF
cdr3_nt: TGTGCCAGCAGCTTATCGGGACAGGGGGGGACTGAAGCTTTCTTT

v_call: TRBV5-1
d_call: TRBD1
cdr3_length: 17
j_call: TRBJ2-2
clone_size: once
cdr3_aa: CASSFATGTGGTGELFF
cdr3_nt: TGCGCCAGCAGCTTCGCTACCGGGACAGGGGGCACCGGGGAGCTGTTTTTT

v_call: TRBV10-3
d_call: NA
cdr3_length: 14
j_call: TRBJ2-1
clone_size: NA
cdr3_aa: CAISEAAAYNEQFF
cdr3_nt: TGTGCCATCAGTGAGGCGGCAGCTTACAATGAGCAGTTCTTC

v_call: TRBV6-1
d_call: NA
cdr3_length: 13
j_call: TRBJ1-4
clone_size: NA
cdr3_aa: CASSGGPLEKLFF
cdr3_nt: TGTGCCAGCAGTGGCGGCCCCCTTGAAAAACTGTTTTTT

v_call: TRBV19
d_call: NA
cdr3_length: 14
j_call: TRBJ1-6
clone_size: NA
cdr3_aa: CASSPGPAGTPLHF
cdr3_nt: TGTGCCAGTAGTCCCGGCCCGGCGGGGACACCCCTCCACTTT

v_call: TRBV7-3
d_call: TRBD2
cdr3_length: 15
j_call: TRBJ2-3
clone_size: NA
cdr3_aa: CASSSTSGGVDTQYF
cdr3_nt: TGTGCCAGCAGCTCTACTAGCGGGGGGGTTGATACGCAGTATTTT

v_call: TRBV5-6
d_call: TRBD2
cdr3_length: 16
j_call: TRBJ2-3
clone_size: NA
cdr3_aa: CASSWRKRGGLLAQYF
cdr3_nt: TGTGCCAGCAGCTGGAGAAAGCGGGGGGGCCTATTAGCGCAGTATTTT

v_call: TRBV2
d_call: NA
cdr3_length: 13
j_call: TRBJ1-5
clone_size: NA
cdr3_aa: CASRDSTNQPQHF
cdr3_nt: TGTGCCAGCAGGGACAGTACTAATCAGCCCCAGCATTTT

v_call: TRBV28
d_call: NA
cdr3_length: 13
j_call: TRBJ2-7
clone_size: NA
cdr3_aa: CASSRTGLYEQYF
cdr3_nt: TGTGCCAGCAGCCGTACAGGGCTCTACGAGCAGTACTTC

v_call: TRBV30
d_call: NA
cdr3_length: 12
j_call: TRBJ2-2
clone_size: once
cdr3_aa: CAWGSVTGELFF
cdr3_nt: TGTGCATGGGGTAGTGTAACCGGGGAGCTGTTTTTT

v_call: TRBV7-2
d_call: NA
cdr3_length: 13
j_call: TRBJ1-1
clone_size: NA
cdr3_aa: CASSPQLDTEAFF
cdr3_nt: TGTGCCAGCAGCCCCCAACTCGACACTGAAGCTTTCTTT

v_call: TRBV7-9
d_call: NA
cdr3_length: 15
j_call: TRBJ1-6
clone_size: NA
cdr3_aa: CASGPQGHHNSPLHF
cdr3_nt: TGTGCCAGCGGACCACAGGGACACCATAATTCACCCCTCCACTTT

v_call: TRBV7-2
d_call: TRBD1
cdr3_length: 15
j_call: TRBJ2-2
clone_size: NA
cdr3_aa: CASSLRQGNTGELFF
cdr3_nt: TGTGCCAGCAGCTTAAGACAGGGTAACACCGGGGAGCTGTTTTTT

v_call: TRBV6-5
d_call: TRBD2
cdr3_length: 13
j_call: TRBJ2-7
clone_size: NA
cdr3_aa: CASSWRGDYEQYF
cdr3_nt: TGTGCCAGCAGTTGGCGGGGGGACTACGAGCAGTACTTC

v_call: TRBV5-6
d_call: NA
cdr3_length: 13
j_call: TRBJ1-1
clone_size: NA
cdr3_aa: CASSVGQNTEAFF
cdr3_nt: TGTGCCAGCAGCGTGGGACAGAACACTGAAGCTTTCTTT

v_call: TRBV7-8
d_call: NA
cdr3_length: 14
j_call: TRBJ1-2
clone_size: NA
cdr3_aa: CASSPTGYGYGYPF
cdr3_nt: TGTGCCAGCAGCCCTACAGGGTACGGCTATGGCTACCCCTTC

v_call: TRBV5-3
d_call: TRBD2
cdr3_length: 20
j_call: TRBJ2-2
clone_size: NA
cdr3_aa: CARSREPGLAGATNTGELFF
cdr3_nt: TGTGCCAGAAGCCGCGAACCCGGACTAGCGGGGGCAACGAACACCGGGGAGCTGTTTTTT

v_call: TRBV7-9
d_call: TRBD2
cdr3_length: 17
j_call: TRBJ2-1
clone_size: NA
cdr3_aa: CASSLERLAGGYNEQFF
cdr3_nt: TGTGCCAGCAGCTTAGAGAGACTAGCGGGGGGTTACAATGAGCAGTTCTTC

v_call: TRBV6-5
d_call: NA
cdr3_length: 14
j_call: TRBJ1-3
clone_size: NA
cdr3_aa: CASSREFTGNTIYF
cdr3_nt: TGTGCCAGCAGTAGGGAGTTCACTGGGAACACCATATATTTT

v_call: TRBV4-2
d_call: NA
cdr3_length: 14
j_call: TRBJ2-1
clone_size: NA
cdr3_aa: CASSQELGASEQFF
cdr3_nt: TGTGCCAGCAGCCAAGAACTGGGGGCAAGCGAGCAGTTCTTC

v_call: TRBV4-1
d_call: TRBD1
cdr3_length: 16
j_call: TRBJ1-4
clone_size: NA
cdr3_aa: CASSQDRSGGSEKLFF
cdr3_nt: TGCGCCAGCAGCCAAGATCGGTCAGGGGGCAGTGAAAAACTGTTTTTT

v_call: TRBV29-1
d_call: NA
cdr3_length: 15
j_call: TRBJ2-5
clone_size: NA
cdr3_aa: CSVVPLRGMQETQYF
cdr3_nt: TGCAGCGTTGTCCCCCTGCGGGGAATGCAAGAGACCCAGTACTTC

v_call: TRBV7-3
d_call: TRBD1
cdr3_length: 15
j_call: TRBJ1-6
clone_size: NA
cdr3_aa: CASSLVGGQYSPLHF
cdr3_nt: TGTGCCAGCAGCTTAGTCGGGGGACAGTACTCACCCCTCCACTTT

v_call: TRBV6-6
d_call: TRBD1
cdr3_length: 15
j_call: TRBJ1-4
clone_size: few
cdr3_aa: CASSYAHQGAGKLFF
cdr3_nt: TGTGCCAGCAGTTACGCCCATCAGGGGGCCGGTAAACTGTTTTTT

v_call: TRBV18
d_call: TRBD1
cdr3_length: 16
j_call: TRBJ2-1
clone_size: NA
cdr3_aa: CASSPPTGGSYNEQFF
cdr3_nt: TGTGCCAGCTCACCACCAACAGGGGGCTCCTACAATGAGCAGTTCTTC

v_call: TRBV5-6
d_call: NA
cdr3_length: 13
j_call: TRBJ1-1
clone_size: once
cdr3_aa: CASSFAGWTEAFF
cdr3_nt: TGTGCCAGCAGCTTCGCAGGGTGGACTGAAGCTTTCTTT

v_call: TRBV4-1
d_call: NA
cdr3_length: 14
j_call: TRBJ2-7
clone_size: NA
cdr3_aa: CASSQETGRYEQYF
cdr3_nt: TGCGCCAGCAGCCAGGAAACAGGGAGATACGAGCAGTACTTC

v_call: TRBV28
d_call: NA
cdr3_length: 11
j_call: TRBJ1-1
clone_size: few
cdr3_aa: CASSLVAEAFF
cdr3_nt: TGTGCCAGCAGTTTAGTCGCTGAAGCTTTCTTT

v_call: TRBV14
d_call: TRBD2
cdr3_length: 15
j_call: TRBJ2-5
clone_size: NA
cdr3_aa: CASSSGGVYQETQYF
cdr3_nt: TGTGCCAGCAGCAGCGGGGGGGTTTACCAAGAGACCCAGTACTTC

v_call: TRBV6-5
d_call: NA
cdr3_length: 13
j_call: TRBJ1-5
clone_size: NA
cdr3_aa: CASSYDVQETQHF
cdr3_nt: TGTGCCAGCAGTTACGATGTACAGGAGACCCAGCATTTT

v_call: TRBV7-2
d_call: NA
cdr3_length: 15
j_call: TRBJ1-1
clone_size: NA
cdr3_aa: CASSARAGVGTEAFF
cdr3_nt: TGTGCCAGCAGCGCAAGAGCAGGGGTCGGCACTGAAGCTTTCTTT

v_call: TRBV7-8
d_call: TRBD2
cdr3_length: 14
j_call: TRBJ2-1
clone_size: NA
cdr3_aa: CASRGGGLYNEQFF
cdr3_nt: TGTGCCAGCCGGGGCGGGGGTTTATACAATGAGCAGTTCTTC

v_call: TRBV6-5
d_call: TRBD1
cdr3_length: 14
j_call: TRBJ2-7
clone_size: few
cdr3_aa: CATWRGQGVYEQYF
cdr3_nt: TGTGCCACCTGGAGGGGACAGGGCGTCTACGAGCAGTACTTC

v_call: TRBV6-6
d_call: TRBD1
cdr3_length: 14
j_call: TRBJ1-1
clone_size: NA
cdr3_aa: CASSFTGGNTEAFF
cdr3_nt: TGTGCCAGCAGTTTTACAGGGGGGAACACTGAAGCTTTCTTT